These 23 T cell receptor beta chains originate from one sample sequenced in a study of identical twins. In TCRdb, the 5' RACE reads were re-called with MiXCR into one record per CDR3 protein. This table has 210,000 or so distinct CDR3 sequences, 7.5% appearing once. The sample was also linked to a second study, of yellow fever vaccine responses in identical twins.

What was sequenced was memory (CD45RO+) T cells sorted from blood. The receptors come from a woman between 18 and 30 years old in good health.

This clonotype was seen more than once but under ten times. This chain connects TRBV6-1 to TRBJ2-1; the match to TRBD1 covers 9 bases. V shed 10 bases, J shed 4 bases, and the junction held 14 bases outside the gene matches. The CDR3 totals 16 residues. Germline V gene sequence: CDR1 MNHNS, CDR2 SASEGT. The CDR3 DNA follows: TGTGCCATCCATCCCGGGACAGGGAGAGCTTACAATGAGCAGTTCTTC. Protein: CAIHPGTGRAYNEQFF.

This clonotype has only a few counts. The chain employs TRBV27 and TRBJ2-1, with D possibly being TRBD2 (6 bases). Germline CDR1 reads MNHEY; CDR2 reads SMNVEV (reference sequence). The ends were cut back, 7 bases at V and 6 bases at J, with 25 bases in the middle. CDR3 length: 17 residues. CDR3 region: CASKARRDFVDFNEQFF. The CDR3 nucleotides read TGTGCCAGCAAGGCGCGGCGGGACTTCGTAGACTTCAATGAGCAGTTCTTC.

A word on this clonotype: Just one base apart from a much larger clone, this may be a read error. The V call is TRBV12-3 or TRBV12-4, the J call TRBJ2-3, with 12 positions matching TRBD2. This CDR3 contains 16 residues. The CDR3 nucleotides are TGTGCCAGCGGTTTAGCGCTAGCGGGAGGGAAAGATACGCAGTATTTT. Its protein product is CASGLALAGGKDTQYF.

This clonotype came up a few times. The V call is TRBV11-2, the J call TRBJ1-1; D is unclear. V lost 3 bases, J lost 0 bases, and 5 bases lay in between. The germline V gene encodes CDR1 SGHAT and CDR2 FQNNGV. CDR3 length: 13 amino acids. This CDR3 is CASSLSMNTEAFF. The CDR3 DNA is TGTGCCAGCAGCTTGTCCATGAACACTGAAGCTTTCTTT.

This clonotype was observed a few times. The rearrangement joins TRBV27 to TRBJ2-1; 8 bases fit TRBD2. This CDR3 spans 16 amino acids. Losses at the gene ends were 6 bases for V and 4 bases for J; bases not matched to a gene: 11. The germline gives CDR1 MNHEY, CDR2 SMNVEV (reference sequence). The CDR3 DNA is TGTGCCAGCAGCGCCCTCGGGGGGGGCGGGTACAATGAGCAGTTCTTC. Encoded protein: CASSALGGGGYNEQFF.

In this sample, this clonotype turned up many times. The chain uses TRBV27 and TRBJ2-1; 11 bases fit TRBD2. The germline V gene has CDR1 MNHEY and CDR2 SMNVEV (reference sequence). The CDR3 sequence is 16 residues long. V gave up 5 bases and J gave up 1 base; unmatched junction bases: 4. CDR3 residues: CASSPASGRSYNEQFF. The CDR3 coding sequence is TGTGCCAGCAGTCCGGCTAGCGGGAGGTCCTACAATGAGCAGTTCTTC.

This clonotype was seen ten or more times. The rearrangement joins TRBV28 to TRBJ1-2; D remains ambiguous. This CDR3 is built from 14 residues. V dropped 6 bases and J dropped 2 bases, with 13 bases sitting between them. Germline assignment: CDR1 MDHEN and CDR2 SYDVKM. Here the CDR3 DNA reads TGTGCCAGCAGGAAGGGCGGATCGAACTATGGCTACACCTTC. Translating gives CASRKGGSNYGYTF.

The V gene is TRBV2, the J gene TRBJ2-6; D possibly corresponds to TRBD2 (7 bases). The CDR3 runs to 17 residues. The germline CDR1 and CDR2 sequences are SNHLY and FYNNEI. V lost 7 bases, J lost 9 bases, and 25 bases lay in between. CDR3: CASTTQGGNPGFNVLTF. DNA of the CDR3: TGTGCCAGCACCACACAGGGAGGGAACCCTGGGTTCAACGTCCTGACTTTC. The whole variable domain, filled in from reference TRBV2 and TRBJ2-6, reads EPEVTQTPSHQVTQMGQEVILRCVPISNHLYFYWYRQILGQKVEFLVSFYNNEISEKSEIFDDQFSVERPDGSNFTLKIRSTKLEDSAMYFCASTTQGGNPGFNVLTFGAGSRLTVL.

This clonotype was observed at least ten times. The chain links TRBV14 to TRBJ2-1; tentatively, D is TRBD2 (5 bases). Trimming took off 5 bases at V and 9 bases at J, with 20 bases between the two ends. This CDR3 spans 15 amino acids. The germline CDR1 and CDR2 sequences are SGHDN and FVKESK. Here the CDR3 DNA reads TGTGCCAGCAGCGCCTCGAGAGGGCCCTCGGGTGAGCAGTTCTTC. Protein: CASSASRGPSGEQFF.

J is TRBJ2-3 and V is TRBV6-5, with 9 positions matching TRBD1. Trimming cost V 4 bases and J 4 bases; bases outside gene matches: 9. CDR1 and CDR2 from the germline V gene are MNHEY and SVGAGI. CDR3 length: 16 residues. CDR3 nucleotides: TGTGCCAGCAGTTCCCCTGGACAGGGGCGGGCAGATACGCAGTATTTT. Protein: CASSSPGQGRADTQYF.

The chain joins TRBV6-2 or TRBV6-3 to TRBJ2-2, with D perhaps matching TRBD1 or TRBD2 (5 bases each). The CDR3 spans 13 residues. Trimming left V 2 bases short and J 5 bases short, with 6 bases between. Germline CDR1 and CDR2: MNHEY and SVGEGT. CDR3 amino acids: CASSYEGTGELFF. The CDR3 DNA follows: TGTGCCAGCAGTTACGAGGGGACCGGGGAGCTGTTTTTT.

This clonotype was counted many times. The chain links TRBV29-1 to TRBJ2-7; 9 bases align to TRBD1. The trim removed 5 bases at V and 4 bases at J, leaving 6 bases unmatched. The germline CDR1 and CDR2 sequences are SQVTM and ANQGSEA. The CDR3 totals 13 residues. The CDR3 region is CSVLRQGGYEQYF. CDR3 nucleotides: TGCAGCGTTCTGCGACAGGGGGGATACGAGCAGTACTTC.

This clonotype showed up just a few times. The CDR3 region is CSARGPQGKIAEQYF. The CDR3 nucleotides are TGCAGTGCCCGGGGGCCACAGGGGAAAATCGCCGAGCAGTACTTC. The V call is TRBV20-1, the J call TRBJ2-7; the D gene is possibly TRBD1 (7 bases). The CDR3 extends over 15 amino acids. Trimming left V 6 bases short and J 6 bases short, with 24 bases between. Germline values: CDR1 DFQATT, CDR2 SNEGSKA (reference sequence).

The chain recombines TRBV28 with TRBJ2-7; no clear D. V lost 5 bases and J 7 bases, leaving 21 bases between the germline ends. Per germline, CDR1 MDHEN and CDR2 SYDVKM. The CDR3 consists of 15 residues. Here the CDR3 reads CASSNSKAGPKEQYF. CDR3 coding DNA: TGTGCCAGCAGTAATTCTAAAGCCGGGCCCAAAGAGCAGTACTTC.

This clonotype appeared a few times. The chain has TRBV20-1 and TRBJ2-7, with TRBD2 matching over 11 bases. Germline values: CDR1 DFQATT, CDR2 SNEGSKA (reference sequence). CDR3 length: 18 residues. The junction had 13 bases not matched to a gene; V was cut back by 0 bases and J by 3 bases. As DNA, the CDR3 is TGCAGTGCTAGAGATTCGCGGCTAGCGGGAGGATTACTCTACGAGCAGTACTTC. Translated: CSARDSRLAGGLLYEQYF.

This chain connects TRBV6-1 to TRBJ2-3, with 9 bases matching TRBD2. The J segment lost 4 bases and the V segment lost 3 bases, leaving 11 bases of the junction unmatched. The CDR3 runs to 17 residues. Germline CDR1 reads MNHNS; CDR2 reads SASEGT. The CDR3 loop reads CASSEISGGPGSDTQYF. DNA of the CDR3: TGTGCCAGCAGTGAGATTAGCGGGGGCCCCGGGTCAGATACGCAGTATTTT.

This clonotype was seen at least ten times. The V gene is TRBV12-3 or TRBV12-4, the J gene TRBJ1-6; perhaps TRBD1 as D (6 bases). Trimming left V 5 bases short and J 5 bases short, with 10 bases between. CDR3 size: 14 residues. CDR3 region: CASSAGTHNSPLHF. CDR3 coding DNA: TGTGCCAGCAGTGCCGGGACACATAATTCACCCCTCCACTTT.

There are a few counts of this clonotype. The chain joins TRBV7-9 to TRBJ1-6; D uncertain. The V end was cut by 0 bases, the J end by 10 bases, with 4 bases between. The CDR3 length is 12 residues. The germline V gene has CDR1 SEHNR and CDR2 FQNEAQ (reference sequence). The CDR3 DNA follows: TGTGCCAGCAGCTTAGCAGGCTCACCCCTCCACTTT. Translated, it gives CASSLAGSPLHF.

CDR3 region: CASRTSGGAEQFF. CDR3 sequence (DNA): TGCGCCAGCAGGACTAGCGGGGGGGCAGAGCAGTTCTTC. The chain recombines TRBV5-1 with TRBJ2-1, with 14 bases identical to TRBD2. The CDR3 contains 13 residues. In germline, CDR1 is SGHRS, CDR2 YFSETQ. V trimming: 5 bases; J trimming: 10 bases; junction bases outside the gene matches: 2.

This clonotype was counted between two and nine times. The rearrangement uses TRBV6-2 or TRBV6-3 and TRBJ2-2; weak D call: TRBD2 (5 bases). CDR1 and CDR2 from the germline V gene are MNHEY and SVGEGT. Trimming left V 4 bases short and J 5 bases short, with 17 bases between. This CDR3 has 16 amino acids. CDR3 in amino acids: CASSLVLGGGTGELFF. In DNA form, the CDR3 reads TGTGCCAGCAGTTTGGTACTGGGTGGCGGGACCGGGGAGCTGTTTTTT.

Ten or more counts support this clonotype. The chain couples TRBV11-2 to TRBJ2-1; 11 bases map to TRBD1. Looked up from germline, CDR1 is SGHAT and CDR2 is FQNNGV. The CDR3 has 15 residues. V trimming: 5 bases; J trimming: 8 bases; junction bases outside the gene matches: 8. The chain's CDR3 is CASSPDRGRWDEQFF. CDR3 coding DNA: TGTGCCAGCAGCCCGGACAGGGGGCGCTGGGATGAGCAGTTCTTC.

This clonotype was observed at least ten times. This chain links TRBV9 with TRBJ1-2; D not resolved. Germline V gene sequence: CDR1 SGDLS, CDR2 YYNGEE. The CDR3 covers 13 residues. V gave up 0 bases and J gave up 0 bases, with 3 bases separating them. CDR3 nucleotide sequence: TGTGCCAGCAGCGTAGACACTAACTATGGCTACACCTTC. It is translated as CASSVDTNYGYTF. Together with reference TRBV9 and TRBJ1-2, the CDR3 gives the full variable domain: DSGVTQTPKHLITATGQRVTLRCSPRSGDLSVYWYQQSLDQGLQFLIQYYNGEERAKGNILERFSAQQFPDLHSELNLSSLELGDSALYFCASSVDTNYGYTFGSGTRLTVV.

This clonotype was seen only a few times. The V gene is TRBV14, the J gene TRBJ1-1, with D unclear. Germline assignment: CDR1 SGHDN and CDR2 FVKESK. CDR3 length: 15 residues. V lost 1 base and J 5 bases, leaving 14 bases between the germline ends. The CDR3: CASSQAGRAGTEAFF. The CDR3 bases are TGTGCCAGCAGCCAAGCGGGGAGGGCCGGGACTGAAGCTTTCTTT.